The rows below give T cell receptor beta chains drawn from one sample of a study of CD4+ T cells in melanoma. Only in-frame clones appear in the TCRdb table, and some are missing; sequencing was by immunoSEQ multiplex PCR. The sample has 13,000 or so clones; 60% to 75% are singletons. Sequenced sample: cells from a culture (not recorded whether cultured in vitro). All receptors come from a human donor with melanoma. The CDR3 runs from the conserved cysteine through the conserved F or W. Each record gives: CDR3 protein, CDR3 DNA, D gene, J gene, clone size, V gene. A D gene is named only where the DNA matches it firmly. Rows give clone size only sometimes, using once, few, many, or a class for an expanded clone.

CASSLGRDRGYGYTF	TGTGCCAGCAGCTTAGGCCGGGACAGGGGATATGGCTACACCTTC	TRBD1	TRBJ1-2	once	TRBV5-5
CASSPGSLMNTEAFF	TGTGCCAGCAGCCCAGGCAGTCTGATGAACACTGAAGCTTTCTTT	NA	TRBJ1-1	few	TRBV5-6
CASSFQNTGELFF	TGTGCCAGCAGCTTCCAGAACACCGGGGAGCTGTTTTTT	NA	TRBJ2-2	NA	TRBV5-4
CAWRWTGRLPGTQYF	TGTGCCTGGAGGTGGACAGGGAGGCTCCCGGGGACCCAGTACTTC	TRBD1	TRBJ2-5	NA	TRBV30
CASSTGDTSYEQYF	TGTGCCAGCAGCACAGGGGACACATCCTACGAGCAGTACTTC	TRBD1	TRBJ2-7	NA	TRBV6-1
CASSALGQGVGELFF	TGTGCCAGCAGTGCTTTGGGACAGGGGGTCGGGGAGCTGTTTTTT	TRBD1	TRBJ2-2	NA	TRBV2
CASSSDRGNHEQYF	TGCGCCAGCAGCTCGGACAGGGGTAACCACGAGCAGTACTTC	TRBD1	TRBJ2-7	NA	TRBV5-1
CASSLTGQGSETQYF	TGTGCCAGCAGCTTAACGGGACAGGGGTCCGAGACCCAGTACTTC	TRBD1	TRBJ2-5	NA	TRBV7-3
CASSFFLGRVHEQFF	TGTGCCAGCAGTTTCTTCCTTGGACGGGTCCATGAGCAGTTCTTC	NA	TRBJ2-1	NA	TRBV27
CASSRQGAGTEAFF	TGCGCCAGCAGCAGACAGGGGGCTGGGACTGAAGCTTTCTTT	TRBD1	TRBJ1-1	NA	TRBV10-2